This T cell receptor beta chain was sequenced for a study of T-cell memory formation after mild COVID-19. Study-wide points: That cross-reactive memory joined was suggested by some responding clones appearing in pre-infection memory. CD4+ contracting clones were found mainly in CM and EM, and CD8+ ones in EMRA.

This clonotype was counted only a few times. Its antigen remains unknown. From 5'RACE with constant-segment primers came TCR alpha and TCR beta cDNA libraries that carried sample barcodes and UMIs. One entry per CDR3 protein results from TCRdb running MiXCR on the 5' RACE reads. The sample includes 300,000 to 350,000 distinct CDR3 sequences, around 15% of them seen just once. The CDR3 loop spans 14 amino acids. The rearrangement uses TRBV1 and TRBJ1-4; the table's D call TRBD1 went unverified against the DNA. TRBV1 is a pseudogene locus. This receptor was obtained from a man younger than 35 who had mild COVID-19 (a few samples of this study predate the infection). Cell type and time point are not known. The sequencing input was PBMCs or a T cell subset sorted from them (not recorded which). CDR3: CTSSQARGDEKLFF. Here the CDR3 DNA reads TGCACCAGCAGCCAAGCCCGGGGAGACGAAAAACTGTTTTTT.